This T cell receptor (beta chain) was captured by sequencing in a study of blood T cell repertoires in COVID-19. Study details: Italy, Spain and the United States were the sources of the convalescent and acute COVID-19 samples. From T cells, B-cell-depleted T cells, or PBMCs came the material, which was cDNA or gDNA.

Source study methods: From reference gene primer amplification, estimates of nucleated cell counts were derived. TCRdb's table, derived via immunoSEQ multiplex PCR, lists solely in-frame clones and lacks some. V and J calls plus clone size are reproduced from that table; the DNA served to infer D and trimming. Of 180,000 or so clones listed, 80% to 90% were seen once; the top ten hold roughly 7.8%. V lost 1 base, J lost 15 bases, and 18 bases lay in between. Germline CDR1 reads SGHAT; CDR2 reads FQDESV (reference sequence). CDR3 length equals 14 residues. The V and J genes are TRBV11-1 and TRBJ1-4, with D possibly matching TRBD1 (5 bases). The specimen sequenced was peripheral blood. The sequence was obtained from a man between 60 and 75 years old with acute or convalescent COVID-19. The CDR3 is CASSLGRGTGTMFF. The CDR3 DNA reads TGTGCCAGCAGCTTAGGACGCGGGACCGGGACGATGTTTTTT.